The subject of this entry is one TCR beta chain. The germline V gene encodes CDR1 SNHLY and CDR2 FYNNEI. CDR3 size: 17 residues. V lost 4 bases and J lost 2; bases outside the gene matches: 12. The sample comes from a study of blood T cell repertoires in COVID-19. On the study more broadly: The analysed material was cDNA or gDNA that came from T cells, B-cell-depleted T cells, or PBMCs.

Profiling relied on immunoSEQ multiplex PCR, and the TCRdb table lists in-frame clones only, not all of them. The repertoire holds 200,000 or so clones, with approximately 85% as singletons. The rearrangement links TRBV2 to TRBJ2-3, with 7 bases that match TRBD2. This TCR derives from a human donor with active or convalescent COVID-19. The donor label of this sample is uncertain. Sequences were obtained from peripheral blood. Here the CDR3 DNA reads TGTGCCAGCAGTGTCCCTTCTCTCGGGACTATCACAGATACGCAGTATTTT. Translation: CASSVPSLGTITDTQYF.